The clone carrying this T cell receptor (beta chain) ranks as medium-sized. The data derive from a study of blood T cell repertoires in COVID-19. TCRdb's copy holds only in-frame clones and misses some; the assay was immunoSEQ multiplex PCR. The sample lists 200,000 to 250,000 clones; around 85% were seen once. The specimen sequenced was peripheral blood. This clonotype was obtained from a woman aged 25 to 45 who had recovered from COVID-19.

CDR3 sequence: CASSLEGRDRGRDQPQHF. CDR3 DNA sequence: TGTGCCAGCAGCTTAGAGGGCCGGGACAGGGGGCGGGATCAGCCCCAGCATTTT. This chain uses TRBV7-7 with TRBJ1-5; 12 bases fit TRBD1. Germline CDR1 reads SSHAT; CDR2 reads FNYEAQ (reference sequence). The CDR3 extends over 18 amino acids. The junction had 9 bases not matched to a gene; V was cut back by 1 base and J by 5 bases.